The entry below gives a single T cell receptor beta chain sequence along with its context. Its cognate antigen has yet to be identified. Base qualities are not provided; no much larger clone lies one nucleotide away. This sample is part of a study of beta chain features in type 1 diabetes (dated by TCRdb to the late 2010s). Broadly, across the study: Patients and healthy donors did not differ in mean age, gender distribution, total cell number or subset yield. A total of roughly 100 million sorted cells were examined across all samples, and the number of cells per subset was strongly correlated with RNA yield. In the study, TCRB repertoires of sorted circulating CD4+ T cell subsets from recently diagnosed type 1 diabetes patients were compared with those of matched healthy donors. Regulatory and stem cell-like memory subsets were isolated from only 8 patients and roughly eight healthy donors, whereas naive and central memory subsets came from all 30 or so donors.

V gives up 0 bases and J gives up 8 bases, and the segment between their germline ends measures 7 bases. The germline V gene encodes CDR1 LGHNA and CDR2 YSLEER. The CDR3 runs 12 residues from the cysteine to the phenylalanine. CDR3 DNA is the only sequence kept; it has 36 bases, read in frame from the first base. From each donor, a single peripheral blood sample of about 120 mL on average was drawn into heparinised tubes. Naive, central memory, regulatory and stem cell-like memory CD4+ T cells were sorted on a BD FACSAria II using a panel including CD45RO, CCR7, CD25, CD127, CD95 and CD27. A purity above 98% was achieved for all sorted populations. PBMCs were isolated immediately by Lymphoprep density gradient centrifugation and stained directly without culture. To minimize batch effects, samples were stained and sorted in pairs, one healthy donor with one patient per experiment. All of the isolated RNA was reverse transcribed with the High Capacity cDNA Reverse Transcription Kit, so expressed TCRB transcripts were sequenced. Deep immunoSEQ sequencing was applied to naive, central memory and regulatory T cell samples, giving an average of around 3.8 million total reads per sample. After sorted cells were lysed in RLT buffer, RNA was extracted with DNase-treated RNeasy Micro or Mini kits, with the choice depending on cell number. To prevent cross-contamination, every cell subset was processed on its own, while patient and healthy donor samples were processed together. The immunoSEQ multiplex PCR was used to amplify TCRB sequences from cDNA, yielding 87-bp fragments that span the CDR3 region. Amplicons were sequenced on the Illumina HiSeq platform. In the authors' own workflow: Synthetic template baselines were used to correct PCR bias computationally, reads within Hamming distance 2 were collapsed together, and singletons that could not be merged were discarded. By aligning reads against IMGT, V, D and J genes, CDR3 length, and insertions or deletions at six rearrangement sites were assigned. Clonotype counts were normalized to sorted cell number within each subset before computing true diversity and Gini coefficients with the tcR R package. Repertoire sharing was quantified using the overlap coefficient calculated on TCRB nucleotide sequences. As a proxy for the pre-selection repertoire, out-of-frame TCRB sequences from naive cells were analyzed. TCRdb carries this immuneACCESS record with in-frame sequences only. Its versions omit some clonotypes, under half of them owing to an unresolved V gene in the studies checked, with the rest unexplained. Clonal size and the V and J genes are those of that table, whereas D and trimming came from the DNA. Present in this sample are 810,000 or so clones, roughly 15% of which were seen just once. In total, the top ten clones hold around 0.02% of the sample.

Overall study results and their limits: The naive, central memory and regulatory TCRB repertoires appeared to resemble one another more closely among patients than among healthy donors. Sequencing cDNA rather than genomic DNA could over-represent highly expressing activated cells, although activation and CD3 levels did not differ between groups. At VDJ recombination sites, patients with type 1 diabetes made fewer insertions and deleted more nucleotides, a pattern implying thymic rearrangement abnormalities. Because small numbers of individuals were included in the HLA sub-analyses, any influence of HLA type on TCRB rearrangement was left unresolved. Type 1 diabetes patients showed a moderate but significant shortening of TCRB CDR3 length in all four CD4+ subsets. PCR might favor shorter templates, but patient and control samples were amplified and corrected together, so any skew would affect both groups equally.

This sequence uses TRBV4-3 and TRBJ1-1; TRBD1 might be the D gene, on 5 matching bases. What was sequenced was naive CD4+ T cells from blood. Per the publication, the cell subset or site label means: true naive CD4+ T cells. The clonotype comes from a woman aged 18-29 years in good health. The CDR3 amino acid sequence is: CASSQEKGEAFF. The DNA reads TGCGCCAGCAGCCAAGAGAAGGGGGAAGCTTTCTTT.